The source of this TCR beta chain is a study of blood T cell repertoires in COVID-19. Study-level information: PBMCs, B-cell-depleted T cells, or T cells were the source of the cDNA or gDNA that made up the material.

V lost 6 bases and J lost 5; bases outside the gene matches: 8. Germline V gene sequence: CDR1 SGHAT, CDR2 FQNNGV. The length of the CDR3 is 14 residues. Assay: immunoSEQ multiplex PCR; the TCRdb copy retains only in-frame clones and omits some. Among roughly 160,000 clones listed, around four fifths were seen once. Residents of about two dozen US areas, aged about 18 to 89 years, made up the participants. Cohort 3 recovery required two negative PCRs, clearance, or symptom resolution. The sample consisted of PBMCs or T cells enriched from blood (not recorded which). This clonotype was sampled from a woman in her sixties who had recovered from COVID-19. V is TRBV11-2 and J is TRBJ2-7, with TRBD1 identical over 9 bases. The CDR3 DNA sequence: TGTGCCAGCAGTTTTGCCGGGACAGGGCACGAGCAGTACTTC. Amino acids: CASSFAGTGHEQYF.